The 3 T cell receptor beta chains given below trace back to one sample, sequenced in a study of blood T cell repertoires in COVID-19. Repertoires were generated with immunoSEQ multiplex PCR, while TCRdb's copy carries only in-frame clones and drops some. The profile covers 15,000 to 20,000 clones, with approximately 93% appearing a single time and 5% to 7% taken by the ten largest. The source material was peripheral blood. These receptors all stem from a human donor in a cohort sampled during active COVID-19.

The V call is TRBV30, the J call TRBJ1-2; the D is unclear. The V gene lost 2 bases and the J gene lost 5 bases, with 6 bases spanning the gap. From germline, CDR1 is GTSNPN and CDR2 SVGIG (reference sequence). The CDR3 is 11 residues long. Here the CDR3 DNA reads TGTGCCTGGAGTACCGGGTATGGCTACACCTTC. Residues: CAWSTGYGYTF.

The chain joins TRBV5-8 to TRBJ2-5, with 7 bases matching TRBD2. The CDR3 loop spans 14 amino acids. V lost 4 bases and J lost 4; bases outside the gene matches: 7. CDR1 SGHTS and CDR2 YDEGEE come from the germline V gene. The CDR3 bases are TGTGCCAGCAGCGCGGGAGAAGGTCGAGAGACCCAGTACTTC. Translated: CASSAGEGRETQYF.

CDR3 coding DNA: TGTGCCAGCACCCTAGCGGGAGGGAGTAGGGAGACCCAGTACTTC. It translates to CASTLAGGSRETQYF. The chain carries TRBV28 and TRBJ2-5; 12 nucleotides agree with TRBD2. The junction had 8 bases not matched to a gene; V was cut back by 7 bases and J by 5 bases. This CDR3 contains 15 residues. Germline lookup yields CDR1 MDHEN and CDR2 SYDVKM.